Detailed here is one TCR beta chain. The antigen remains undetermined. This sample was taken from a study of long-term antiretroviral therapy in people with HIV. Whole-study results and caveats: Controls had broader CDR3 length ranges than HIV repertoires did.

Cryopreserved PBMC samples of about 1-11 million cells were used for DNA extraction. The germline gives CDR1 SNHLY, CDR2 FYNNEI. The CDR3 consists of 12 residues. J gave up 9 bases and V 6 bases, and 5 bases lay outside the gene matches. Running of the v3.0 immunoSEQ assay took place at survey level. Only in-frame clones appear in the TCRdb table, and some are missing; sequencing was by immunoSEQ multiplex PCR. Of some 6,000 clones in the sample, roughly 73% were seen once. The sample here was unsorted PBMCs, taken 0.5 years before starting antiretroviral therapy. The rearrangement joins TRBV2 to TRBJ2-5, with TRBD1 matching over 9 bases. The sequence was collected from a man aged 40-55 years with HIV. CDR3: CASRGQGWAQYF. DNA for the CDR3: TGTGCCAGCAGGGGACAGGGTTGGGCCCAGTACTTC.